These 14 T cell receptor beta chains were all obtained from the same sample, sequenced in a study of technical replicates of blood from four donors. Assay used: immunoSEQ multiplex PCR; TCRdb lists only in-frame clones, some missing. In the table there are about 71,000 clones, around 97% of which are singletons. Sequenced material: T cells isolated from PBMCs. These receptors were collected from a human donor in good health.

V usage is TRBV30 and J usage is TRBJ2-5; the match to TRBD2 covers 8 bases. CDR3 length: 13 amino acids. Germline loops: CDR1 GTSNPN, CDR2 SVGIG (reference sequence). V trimming: 2 bases; J trimming: 4 bases; junction bases outside the gene matches: 3. The CDR3, as DNA: TGTGCCTGGAGTCCTACTAGCGGAGAGACCCAGTACTTC. Protein product: CAWSPTSGETQYF. The variable domain in full, with the rest retrieved from reference TRBV30 and TRBJ2-5, is SQTIHQWPATLVQPVGSPLSLECTVEGTSNPNLYWYRQAAGRGLQLLFYSVGIGQISSEVPQNLSASRPQDRQFILSSKKLLLSDSGFYLCAWSPTSGETQYFGPGTRLLVL.

V and J are TRBV15 and TRBJ2-3; no clear D. There are 13 residues in the CDR3. Between the trimmed V and J ends, which lost 9 bases and 6 bases, there was a span of 16 bases. Per germline, CDR1 LNHNV and CDR2 YYDKDF (reference sequence). In DNA form, the CDR3 reads TGTGCCACACCCGGCAGCGAGTTCGATACGCAGTATTTT. Protein sequence: CATPGSEFDTQYF.

The rearrangement uses TRBV5-1 and TRBJ2-3, with 10 bases fitting TRBD1. V was clipped by 4 bases and J by 6 bases; unmatched bases: 11. The CDR3 spans 16 residues. CDR1 and CDR2 (germline): SGHRS, YFSETQ. CDR3 nucleotide sequence: TGCGCCAGCAGCATTGAGCCGACAGGGGGCGCGGATACGCAGTATTTT. Translation gives CASSIEPTGGADTQYF.

The CDR3 loop is CASRGRGNVQYF. In nucleotides, the CDR3 is TGTGCCAGCAGGGGACGGGGGAACGTTCAGTACTTC. V usage is TRBV2 and J usage is TRBJ2-4; possible D gene TRBD2, 6 bases. Germline V gene data show CDR1 as SNHLY and CDR2 as FYNNEI. The CDR3 spans 12 residues. Trimming cost V 6 bases and J 11 bases, with 14 bases left between them.

This sequence joins TRBV21-1 and TRBJ2-7; the table's D call, TRBD2, has no DNA check behind it. TRBV21-1 is described as a pseudogene. This CDR3 has 13 amino acids. CDR3 amino acids: CASSKEVRYEQYF. The CDR3 nucleotides are TGTGCCAGCAGCAAAGAAGTCCGGTACGAGCAGTACTTC.

The CDR3 reads CASSDTGRNEQFF. The CDR3 bases are TGCGCCAGCAGTGATACAGGGCGCAATGAGCAGTTCTTC. V and J are TRBV10-1 and TRBJ2-1; D might be TRBD1 (6 bases). Trimming took 3 bases from V and 6 from J, leaving 9 bases between them. Germline loops: CDR1 WNHNN, CDR2 SYGVQD (reference sequence). The CDR3 runs to 13 residues.

The DNA for the CDR3 is TGTGCCAGCAGCTTTGATTTTCGACCGGGACAGCTACCTGGATCCTATAACAATGAGCAGTTCTTC. The encoded protein is CASSFDFRPGQLPGSYNNEQFF. J is TRBJ2-1 and V is TRBV12-1; the table's D call, TRBD1, has no DNA check behind it. TRBV12-1 is an annotated pseudogene. This CDR3 has 22 residues.

V is TRBV27 and J is TRBJ1-1; D remains unclear. Germline CDR1 reads MNHEY; CDR2 reads SMNVEV (reference sequence). The CDR3 contains 13 residues. V lost 3 bases and J lost 1, with 6 bases in between. CDR3 in DNA: TGTGCCAGCAGTTTTGAGGGGAACACTGAAGCTTTCTTT. Amino acids: CASSFEGNTEAFF.

This clone was seen once. The chain is built from TRBV5-1 and TRBJ2-1; 11 nucleotides agree with TRBD1. V lost 4 bases, J lost 5 bases, and 8 bases stayed unmatched. The CDR3 length is 16 residues. The V gene's germline CDR1 is SGHRS and CDR2 YFSETQ. The CDR3 DNA reads TGCGCCAGCAGCGCACGGGACAGGGGGGAGGACAATGAGCAGTTCTTC. Amino acids: CASSARDRGEDNEQFF.

The genes are TRBV11-3 and TRBJ2-5; TRBD2 matches at 8 bases. CDR3 length equals 15 residues. V trimming: 1 base; J trimming: 2 bases; junction bases outside the gene matches: 3. Looked up from germline, CDR1 is SGHNT and CDR2 is YENEEA. The CDR3 coding sequence is TGTGCCAGCAGCTTAGTCGGGGGGGTTCAAGAGACCCAGTACTTC. It encodes CASSLVGGVQETQYF.

The V gene is TRBV29-1, the J gene TRBJ2-3; possible D gene TRBD2, 6 bases. V was trimmed by 4 bases and J by 0 bases, leaving 11 bases between them. This CDR3 has 14 residues. Germline V gene data show CDR1 as SQVTM and CDR2 as ANQGSEA. CDR3 in DNA: TGCAGCGTTGGAGGGAGGCGTAGCACAGATACGCAGTATTTT. Its protein is CSVGGRRSTDTQYF.

This chain uses TRBV6-5 with TRBJ2-6; D perhaps matches TRBD1 (6 bases). The V gene lost 7 bases and the J gene lost 4 bases, with 14 bases spanning the gap. The CDR3 is 15 amino acids. The V gene's germline CDR1 is MNHEY and CDR2 SVGAGI. CDR3 nucleotide sequence: TGTGCCAGCACCCAACAGGGCTCAGGGGCCAACGTCCTGACTTTC. It is translated as CASTQQGSGANVLTF.

The J gene is TRBJ1-1, the V gene TRBV12-5; TRBD1 agrees at 9 bases. CDR3 length equals 17 residues. Per germline, CDR1 LGHNT and CDR2 FRNRAP. Losses at the gene ends were 1 base for V and 1 base for J; bases not matched to a gene: 7. The CDR3 DNA follows: TGTGCTAGTGGTTTGGCCCGGACAGGGGAAACGAACACTGAAGCTTTCTTT. It specifies CASGLARTGETNTEAFF. Complete variable domain (other parts from reference TRBV12-5 and TRBJ1-1): DARVTQTPRHKVTEMGQEVTMRCQPILGHNTVFWYRQTMMQGLELLAYFRNRAPLDDSGMPKDRFSAEMPDATLATLKIQPSEPRDSAVYFCASGLARTGETNTEAFFGQGTRLTVV.

The chain couples TRBV10-1 to TRBJ2-1, with TRBD2 identical over 8 bases. The V segment lost 2 bases and the J segment 4 bases; nucleotides outside the gene matches: 7. Germline V gives CDR1 WNHNN, CDR2 SYGVQD (reference sequence). The CDR3 length is 16 residues. As DNA, the CDR3 is TGCGCCAGCAGTGAGAGCACTAGCGGAGTTTACAATGAGCAGTTCTTC. Its protein is CASSESTSGVYNEQFF.